The source of this T cell receptor (beta chain) is a study of blood T cell repertoires in COVID-19. As for the study in general: COVID-19 samples from acute and convalescent phases originated in the United States, Italy and Spain. PBMCs, B-cell-depleted T cells, or T cells were the source of the cDNA or gDNA that made up the material.

V lost 1 base to trimming and J lost 3 bases, with 10 bases between them. The length of the CDR3 is 14 residues. Germline loops: CDR1 LGHNA, CDR2 YSLEER. Original processing methods: How many nucleated cells were present was estimated from reference gene primer amplification. Assay: immunoSEQ multiplex PCR; the TCRdb copy retains only in-frame clones and omits some. Clone size and the V and J calls come from that table; the DNA yielded D and trimming. In the table there are 200,000 to 250,000 clones, 84% of which are singletons. The chain joins TRBV4-3 to TRBJ2-7, with D perhaps TRBD1 (6 bases). This TCR derives from a man aged 45-60 years with active or convalescent COVID-19. Sequencing used peripheral blood. CDR3 amino acids: CASSQVAQGYEQYF. In nucleotides, the CDR3 is TGCGCCAGCAGCCAAGTTGCACAGGGCTACGAGCAGTACTTC.